This TCR beta chain was captured in a study of blood T cell repertoires in COVID-19. Study as a whole: Nucleic acid was either cDNA or gDNA, and it came from T cells, B-cell-depleted T cells, or PBMCs.

V was shortened by 4 bases and J by 5 bases, with 17 bases between the two germline ends. Germline lookup yields CDR1 SQVTM and CDR2 ANQGSEA. The CDR3 spans 14 residues. Profiled with immunoSEQ multiplex PCR; TCRdb holds only in-frame clones, not every one. The table has 84,000 or so clones, roughly 80% seen once. What was sequenced was peripheral blood. The clonotype originates from a woman between 40 and 55 years old with active or convalescent COVID-19. V is TRBV29-1 and J is TRBJ2-5; TRBD2 might be the D (5 bases). The CDR3 DNA sequence: TGCAGCGTTGCCTCTACTTCTCGGAGGGAGACCCAGTACTTC. Protein: CSVASTSRRETQYF. Full variable domain (outside the CDR3, taken from reference TRBV29-1 and TRBJ2-5): SAVISQKPSRDICQRGTSLTIQCQVDSQVTMMFWYRQQPGQSLTLIATANQGSEATYESGFVIDKFPISRPNLTFSTLTVSNMSPEDSSIYLCSVASTSRRETQYFGPGTRLLVL.